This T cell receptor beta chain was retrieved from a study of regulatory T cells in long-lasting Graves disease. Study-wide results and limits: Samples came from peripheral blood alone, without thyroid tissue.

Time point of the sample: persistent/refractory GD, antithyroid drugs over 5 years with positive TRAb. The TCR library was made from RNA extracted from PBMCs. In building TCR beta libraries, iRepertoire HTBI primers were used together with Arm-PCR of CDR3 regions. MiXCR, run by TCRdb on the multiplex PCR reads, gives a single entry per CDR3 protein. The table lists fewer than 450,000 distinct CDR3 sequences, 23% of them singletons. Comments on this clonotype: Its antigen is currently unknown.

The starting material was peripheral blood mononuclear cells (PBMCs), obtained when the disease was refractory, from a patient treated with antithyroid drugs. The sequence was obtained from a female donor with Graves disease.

This chain's CDR3 is CASSLGVSGYGYTF. CDR3 nucleotides: TGTGCCAGCAGTTTAGGGGTGTCGGGCTATGGCTACACCTTC. The V call is TRBV27, the J call TRBJ1-2; D gene ambiguous. Germline V gene sequence: CDR1 MNHEY, CDR2 SMNVEV (reference sequence). The CDR3 is 14 amino acids. V was trimmed by 2 bases and J by 4 bases, leaving 11 bases between them.